The 2 T cell receptor beta chains listed next were all sequenced from one sample in a study of blood T cell repertoires in COVID-19 (dated by TCRdb to 2018 to 2021). Receptors were amplified or captured by the immunoSEQ multiplex PCR assay. TCRdb obtained this table from immuneACCESS and retained in-frame rearrangements with V and J assigned. These tables miss some clones; where compared with another copy, unresolved V genes account for less than half of the shortfall, and the remainder is unexplained. For this sample there are hundreds of thousands of clones; 88% appear just once. 1% to 1.5% of the sample belongs to the ten largest clones. The specimen sequenced was PBMCs or T cells enriched from blood (not recorded which). These receptors were collected from a woman aged 40 to 50 with acute COVID-19.

This chain connects TRBV16 to TRBJ2-7, with D possibly TRBD1 on 6 matching bases. This CDR3 is 15 amino acids long. The germline V and J ends were trimmed by 4 bases and 2 bases, with 15 bases remaining between them. The V gene's germline CDR1 is KGHSY and CDR2 FQNENV. As DNA, the CDR3 is TGTGCCAGCAGCCTCCAGGGGCGGCCAGCCTACGAGCAGTACTTC. The encoded protein is CASSLQGRPAYEQYF.

This rearrangement joins TRBV18 to TRBJ1-4; no reliable D call. This CDR3 contains 16 residues. Trimming stripped 2 bases from V and 3 bases from J, with 13 bases between. The germline gives CDR1 KGHSH, CDR2 LQKENI. The CDR3 sequence is CASSPMVIEANEKLFF. Here the CDR3 DNA reads TGTGCCAGCTCACCAATGGTCATCGAGGCTAATGAAAAACTGTTTTTT.